This TCR beta chain was sequenced in a study of T-cell reconstitution after alpha-beta-depleted transplantation in children. Study-wide results and limits: Newly made T cells mostly supplied T-cell counts and diversity one year after transplant. After transplant, high TCRbeta diversity at day 60 in some patients arose from surviving recipient T cells and thymic progenitors.

This clonotype has ten or more counts. Its antigen is unknown. A TCRbeta library incorporating unique molecular identifiers was prepared. Each CDR3 protein is one row after TCRdb ran MiXCR on the PCR reads. This sample has 130,000 to 150,000 distinct CDR3 sequences, with 7.5% to 9% found just once. The CDR3 contains 16 residues. Looked up from germline, CDR1 is MNHNS and CDR2 is SASEGT. V lost 5 bases to trimming and J lost 2 bases; unmatched junction nucleotides: 9. The rearrangement uses TRBV6-1 and TRBJ2-5; 9 bases line up with TRBD2. This clonotype was obtained from a female patient aged 2 to 10 who had a stem cell transplant for congenital amegakaryocytic thrombocytopenia, so the T cells may come from the graft donor. The sequences come from PBMCs, mostly from graft donor cells, collected 180 days after TCRalphabeta/CD19-depleted stem cell transplant. Here the CDR3 reads CASSTISGGKQETQYF. CDR3 coding DNA: TGTGCCAGCAGTACGATCAGCGGGGGGAAACAAGAGACCCAGTACTTC.